This entry describes one TCR beta chain. No antigen is known for it. A second PCR of about 6 to 12 cycles used a sample-barcoded 5' primer and a J-beta primer mix. The authors tagged each cDNA molecule using a template-switch adaptor with 12 random nucleotides. Samples each returned at least 3 million CDR3-containing paired-end reads. TCRdb reprocessed the 5' RACE reads via MiXCR and lists one record per CDR3 protein. The table lists some 920,000 distinct CDR3 sequences, approximately 50% of them singletons. CDR3 size: 16 residues. These data belong to a study of blood T cells in healthy people across ages. Findings and caveats of the study: Since the PBMCs were unsorted, naive and antigen-experienced cells could not be conclusively compared.

This TCR was sampled from a woman aged 55-69 years in good health. The chain is built from TRBV21-1 and TRBJ2-7; the DNA was not compared with TRBD2, the D call given in the table. TRBV21-1 is designated a pseudogene. The sample comprised blood. CDR3 loop: CASSKGASAYSYEQYF. The CDR3 DNA reads as TGTGCCAGCAGCAAAGGGGCTAGTGCCTACTCCTACGAGCAGTACTTC.